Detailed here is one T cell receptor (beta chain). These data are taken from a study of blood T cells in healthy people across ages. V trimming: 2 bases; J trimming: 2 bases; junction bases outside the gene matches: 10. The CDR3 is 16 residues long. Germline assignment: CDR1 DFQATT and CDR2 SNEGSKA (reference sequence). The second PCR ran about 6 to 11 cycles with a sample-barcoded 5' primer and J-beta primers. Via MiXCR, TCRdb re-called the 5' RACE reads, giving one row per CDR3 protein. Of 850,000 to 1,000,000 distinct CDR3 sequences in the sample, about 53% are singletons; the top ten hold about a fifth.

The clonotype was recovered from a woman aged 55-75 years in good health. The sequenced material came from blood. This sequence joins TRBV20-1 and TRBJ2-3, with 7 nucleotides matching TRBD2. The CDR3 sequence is CSARPSGKAFTDTQYF. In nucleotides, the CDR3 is TGCAGTGCTAGACCCAGCGGGAAGGCCTTCACAGATACGCAGTATTTT.